These 17 T cell receptor beta chains were all obtained from the same sample, sequenced in a study of cytomegalovirus exposure and HLA in healthy donors. 60 Vbeta and 13 Jbeta primers were used in PCR. Only in-frame clones appear in the TCRdb table, and some are missing; sequencing was by immunoSEQ multiplex PCR. This table has 150,000 to 200,000 clones, about four fifths appearing once. Sequencing input: PBMCs. The source is a man between 18 and 29 years old in good health and CMV-seronegative.

Turning to this clone: One junction end does not reproduce the germline sequence, and a read error may be involved. Other DNA sequences in the sample encode the same CDR3. The V gene is TRBV7-2, the J gene TRBJ1-1, with D maybe TRBD1 (6 bases). This CDR3 spans 15 amino acids. The germline gives CDR1 SGHTA, CDR2 FQGNSA. CDR3 nucleotides: TGTGCCAGCAGCTTAGGAGGGGGGGGGAACACTGAAGCCTTCTTT. It specifies CASSLGGGGNTEAFF. Full variable domain (missing parts from reference TRBV7-2 and TRBJ1-1): GAGVSQSPSNKVTEKGKDVELRCDPISGHTALYWYRQSLGQGLEFLIYFQGNSAPDKSGLPSDRFSAERTGGSVSTLTIQRTQQEDSAVYLCASSLGGGGNTEAFFGQGTRLTVV.

In this sample, this clone turned up once. This chain joins TRBV7-9 and TRBJ2-2, with 9 bases that match TRBD2. The J segment lost 6 bases and the V segment lost 5 bases, leaving 4 bases of the junction unmatched. The CDR3 spans 14 residues. Germline V lookup: CDR1 SEHNR, CDR2 FQNEAQ (reference sequence). Here the CDR3 DNA reads TGTGCCAGCAGCCTCAGCGGGGGGTCCGGGGAGCTGTTTTTT. Protein: CASSLSGGSGELFF.

The CDR3 nucleotides are TGCAGCGTTCAATCGGGGAACACTGAAGCTTTCTTT. It codes for CSVQSGNTEAFF. This rearrangement joins TRBV29-1 to TRBJ1-1; D ambiguous. Trimming took off 5 bases at V and 1 base at J, with 8 bases between the two ends. CDR3 size: 12 residues. In germline, CDR1 is SQVTM, CDR2 ANQGSEA. Full variable domain (rest looked up from reference TRBV29-1 and TRBJ1-1): SAVISQKPSRDICQRGTSLTIQCQVDSQVTMMFWYRQQPGQSLTLIATANQGSEATYESGFVIDKFPISRPNLTFSTLTVSNMSPEDSSIYLCSVQSGNTEAFFGQGTRLTVV.

About this clone: The same CDR3 is also encoded by other DNA sequences in this sample. The chain has TRBV11-2 and TRBJ1-5; D remains unclear. This CDR3 region has 13 residues. Trimming took off 2 bases at V and 4 bases at J, with 6 bases between the two ends. Per the germline V gene, CDR1 is SGHAT and CDR2 is FQNNGV. DNA for the CDR3: TGTGCCAGCAGCTTATCCAGTAATCAGCCCCAGCATTTT. Protein: CASSLSSNQPQHF.

The chain employs TRBV18 and TRBJ2-6; D possibly corresponds to TRBD2 (6 bases). V was clipped by 4 bases and J by 2 bases, with 12 bases between them. This CDR3 is 16 amino acids long. Germline loops: CDR1 KGHSH, CDR2 LQKENI. CDR3 loop: CASSRGREAGANVLTF. CDR3 nucleotides: TGTGCCAGCTCACGCGGTAGGGAGGCTGGGGCCAACGTCCTGACTTTC.

The J gene is TRBJ1-5, the V gene TRBV7-8, with D tentatively TRBD1 (6 bases). CDR3 length: 16 residues. Trimming removed 2 bases from V and 1 base from J, with 12 bases in between. In germline, CDR1 is SGHVS, CDR2 FQNEAQ. The CDR3 coding sequence is TGTGCCAGCAGCTTACGATTAACAGGGAGCAATCAGCCCCAGCATTTT. Translation gives CASSLRLTGSNQPQHF. The full variable domain, with the rest looked up from reference TRBV7-8 and TRBJ1-5, is GAGVSQSPRYKVAKRGQDVALRCDPISGHVSLFWYQQALGQGPEFLTYFQNEAQLDKSGLPSDRFFAERPEGSVSTLKIQRTQQEDSAVYLCASSLRLTGSNQPQHFGDGTRLSIL.

The chain links TRBV5-1 to TRBJ2-5; 7 bases are shared with TRBD1. CDR3 size: 14 residues. Per the germline V gene, CDR1 is SGHRS and CDR2 is YFSETQ. V lost 5 bases to trimming and J lost 4 bases; unmatched junction nucleotides: 8. In DNA form, the CDR3 reads TGCGCCAGCAGGATAGGGGGACAGAGAGAGACCCAGTACTTC. This sequence encodes CASRIGGQRETQYF. Based on the CDR3 plus reference TRBV5-1 and TRBJ2-5, the full variable domain is KAGVTQTPRYLIKTRGQQVTLSCSPISGHRSVSWYQQTPGQGLQFLFEYFSETQRNKGNFPGRFSGRQFSNSRSEMNVSTLELGDSALYLCASRIGGQRETQYFGPGTRLLVL.

The rearrangement joins TRBV6-5 to TRBJ2-7, with D maybe TRBD1 (6 bases). The CDR3 runs 14 residues. V lost 0 bases to trimming and J lost 2 bases, with 8 bases between them. CDR1 MNHEY and CDR2 SVGAGI come from the germline V gene. The CDR3 sequence is CASSYSRQAYEQYF. As DNA, the CDR3 is TGTGCCAGCAGTTACTCGAGACAGGCCTACGAGCAGTACTTC.

V is TRBV27 and J is TRBJ1-5; 7 bases agree with TRBD1. The CDR3 is 19 residues long. V trimming: 1 base; J trimming: 0 bases; junction bases outside the gene matches: 12. Germline assignment: CDR1 MNHEY and CDR2 SMNVEV (reference sequence). The CDR3 bases are TGTGCCAGCAGTTTATTTAGGGGGCGGAGTGGTCATAGCAATCAGCCCCAGCATTTT. Translation gives CASSLFRGRSGHSNQPQHF.

CDR3 amino acids: CASSLGGQPTDTQYF. The CDR3 DNA reads TGCGCCAGCAGCTTGGGGGGACAGCCCACAGATACGCAGTATTTT. This chain uses TRBV5-1 with TRBJ2-3; 7 positions match TRBD1. The trim removed 0 bases at V and 2 bases at J, leaving 3 bases unmatched. The V gene's germline CDR1 is SGHRS and CDR2 YFSETQ. The CDR3 extends over 15 amino acids.

The genes are TRBV5-6 and TRBJ1-2, with unresolved D. Trimming took 4 bases from V and 8 from J, leaving 9 bases between them. Germline values: CDR1 SGHDT, CDR2 YYEEEE. The length of the CDR3 is 11 residues. The CDR3 nucleotides read TGTGCCAGCAGCCTATGGCGGGGCTACACCTTC. Translating gives CASSLWRGYTF.

The chain is built from TRBV5-1 and TRBJ1-2, with unresolved D. Germline CDR1 reads SGHRS; CDR2 reads YFSETQ. CDR3 size: 14 residues. Trimming left V 0 bases short and J 7 bases short, with 13 bases between. In DNA form, the CDR3 reads TGCGCCAGCAGCTTGGAGTTCAGTGGCGGTGGCTACACCTTC. Translating gives CASSLEFSGGGYTF.

V gene TRBV6-4 combines with J gene TRBJ2-5; D may be TRBD1 (6 bases). Matching the DNA end better, TRBJ2-7 makes the J call doubtful. Germline CDR1 and CDR2: MRHNA and SNTAGT. This CDR3 is built from 13 residues. Here the CDR3 DNA reads TGTGCCAGCAGCGGACAGCCCAGAGGCGAGCAGTACTTC. It yields the protein CASSGQPRGEQYF.

The chain joins TRBV30 to TRBJ1-1; no clear D. CDR3 length: 16 amino acids. Germline assignment: CDR1 GTSNPN and CDR2 SVGIG (reference sequence). Trimming took 5 bases from V and 11 from J, leaving 30 bases between them. CDR3 bases: TGTGCCTGGCAAAACATTAGGCGGGCACAAGCAACATTGGCTTTCTTT. Translating gives CAWQNIRRAQATLAFF.

The gene calls are TRBV19 and TRBJ2-1; 7 positions match TRBD1. V lost 0 bases to trimming and J lost 7 bases; unmatched junction nucleotides: 9. The CDR3 is 16 amino acids. Per germline, CDR1 LNHDA and CDR2 SQIVND (reference sequence). DNA for the CDR3: TGTGCCAGTAGTATAGACGAAAGACAGGGATGGAATGAGCAGTTCTTC. Its translation: CASSIDERQGWNEQFF.

In its sample, this clone was seen a few times. The CDR3: CASSEQERGGDTQYF. CDR3 nucleotide sequence: TGTGCCAGCAGTGAACAGGAGCGGGGGGGTGATACGCAGTATTTT. The chain couples TRBV6-1 to TRBJ2-3, with TRBD2 matching 10 bases. Germline V CDR1 and CDR2: MNHNS, SASEGT. J lost 6 bases, V lost 2 bases, and 5 bases had no gene match. This CDR3 has 15 residues.

This clone was observed a single time. The chain couples TRBV5-6 to TRBJ1-5, with D uncertain. The CDR3 has 12 amino acids. From germline, CDR1 is SGHDT and CDR2 YYEEEE. Trimming shortened V by 0 bases and J by 11 bases, and 9 bases separated the two germline ends. CDR3 in amino acids: CASSLGRESQHF. In DNA form, the CDR3 reads TGTGCCAGCAGCTTGGGGAGGGAGTCCCAGCATTTT.